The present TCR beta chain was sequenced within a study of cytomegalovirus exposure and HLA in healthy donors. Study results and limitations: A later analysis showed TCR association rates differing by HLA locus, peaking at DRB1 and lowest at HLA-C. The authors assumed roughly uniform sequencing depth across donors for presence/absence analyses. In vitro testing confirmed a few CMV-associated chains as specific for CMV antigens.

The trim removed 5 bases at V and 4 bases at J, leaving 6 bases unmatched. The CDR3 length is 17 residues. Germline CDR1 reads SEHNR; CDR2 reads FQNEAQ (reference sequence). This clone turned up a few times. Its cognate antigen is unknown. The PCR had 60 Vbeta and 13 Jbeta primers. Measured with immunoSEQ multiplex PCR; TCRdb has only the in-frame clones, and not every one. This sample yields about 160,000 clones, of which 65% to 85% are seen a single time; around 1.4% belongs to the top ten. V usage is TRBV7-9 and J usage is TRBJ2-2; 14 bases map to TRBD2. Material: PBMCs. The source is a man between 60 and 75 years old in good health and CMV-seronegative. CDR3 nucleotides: TGTGCCAGCAGCCGGGGACTAGCGGGGGTAACCACCGGGGAGCTGTTTTTT. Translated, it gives CASSRGLAGVTTGELFF.